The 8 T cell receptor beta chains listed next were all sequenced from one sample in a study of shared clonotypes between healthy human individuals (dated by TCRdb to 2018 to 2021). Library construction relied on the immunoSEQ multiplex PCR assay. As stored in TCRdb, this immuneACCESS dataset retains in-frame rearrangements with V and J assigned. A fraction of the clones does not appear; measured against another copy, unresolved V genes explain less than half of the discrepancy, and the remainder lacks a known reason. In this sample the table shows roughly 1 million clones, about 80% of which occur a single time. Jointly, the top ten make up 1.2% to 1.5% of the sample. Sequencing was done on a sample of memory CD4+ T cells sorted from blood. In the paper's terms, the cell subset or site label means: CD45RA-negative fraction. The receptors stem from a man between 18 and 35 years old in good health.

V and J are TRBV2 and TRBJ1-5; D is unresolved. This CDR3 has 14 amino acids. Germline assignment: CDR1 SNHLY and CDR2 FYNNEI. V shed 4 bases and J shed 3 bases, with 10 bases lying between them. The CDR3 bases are TGTGCCAGCAGTGGAAGTGCTACCAATCAGCCCCAGCATTTT. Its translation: CASSGSATNQPQHF.

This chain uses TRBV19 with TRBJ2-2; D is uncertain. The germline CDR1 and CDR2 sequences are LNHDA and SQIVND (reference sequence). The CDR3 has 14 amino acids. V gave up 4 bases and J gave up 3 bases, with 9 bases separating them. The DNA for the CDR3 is TGTGCCAGTAGTAGTAGGGCAGACACCGGGGAGCTGTTTTTT. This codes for CASSSRADTGELFF.

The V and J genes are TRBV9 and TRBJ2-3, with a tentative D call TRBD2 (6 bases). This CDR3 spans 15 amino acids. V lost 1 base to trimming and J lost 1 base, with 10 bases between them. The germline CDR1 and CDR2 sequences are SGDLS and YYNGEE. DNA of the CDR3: TGTGCCAGCAGCGTACGGGAGACAGGCACAGATACGCAGTATTTT. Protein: CASSVRETGTDTQYF. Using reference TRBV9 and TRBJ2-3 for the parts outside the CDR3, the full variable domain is DSGVTQTPKHLITATGQRVTLRCSPRSGDLSVYWYQQSLDQGLQFLIQYYNGEERAKGNILERFSAQQFPDLHSELNLSSLELGDSALYFCASSVRETGTDTQYFGPGTRLTVL.

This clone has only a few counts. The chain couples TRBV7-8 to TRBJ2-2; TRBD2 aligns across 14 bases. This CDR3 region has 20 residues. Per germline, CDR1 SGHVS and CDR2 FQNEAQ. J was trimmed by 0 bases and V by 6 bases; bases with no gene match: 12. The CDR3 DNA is TGTGCCAGCAGAACGACCGGGACTAGCGGGAGAAGTGCGAACACCGGGGAGCTGTTTTTT. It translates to CASRTTGTSGRSANTGELFF.

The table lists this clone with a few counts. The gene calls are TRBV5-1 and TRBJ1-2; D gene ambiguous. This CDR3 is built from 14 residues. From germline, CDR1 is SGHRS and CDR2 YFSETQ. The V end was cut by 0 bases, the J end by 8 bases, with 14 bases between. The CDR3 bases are TGCGCCAGCAGCTTGGTTGCAGAAGCGTGGGGCTACACCTTC. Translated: CASSLVAEAWGYTF.

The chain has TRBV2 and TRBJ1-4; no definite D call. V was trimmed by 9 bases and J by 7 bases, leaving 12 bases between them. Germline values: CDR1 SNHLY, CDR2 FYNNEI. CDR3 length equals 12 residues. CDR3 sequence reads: CASFGKGEKLFF. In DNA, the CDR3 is TGTGCCAGTTTTGGTAAGGGTGAAAAACTGTTTTTT.

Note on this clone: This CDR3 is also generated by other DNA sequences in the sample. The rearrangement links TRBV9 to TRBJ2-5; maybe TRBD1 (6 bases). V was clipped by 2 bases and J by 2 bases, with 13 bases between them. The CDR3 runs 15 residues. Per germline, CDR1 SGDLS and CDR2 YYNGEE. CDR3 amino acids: CASSVGGQLQETQYF. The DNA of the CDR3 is TGTGCCAGCAGCGTTGGAGGACAGCTTCAAGAGACCCAGTACTTC.

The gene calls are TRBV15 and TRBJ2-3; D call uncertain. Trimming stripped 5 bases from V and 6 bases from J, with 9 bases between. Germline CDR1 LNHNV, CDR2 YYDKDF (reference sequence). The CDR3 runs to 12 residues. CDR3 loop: CATSSPPDTQYF. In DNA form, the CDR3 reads TGTGCCACCAGCTCTCCCCCGGATACGCAGTATTTT.